This paragraph covers one T cell receptor beta chain sequence. Its antigen is currently unknown. CDR1 is LGHDT, CDR2 YNNKEL, per germline (reference sequence). The CDR3 length is 14 residues. Trimming pared 4 bases from V and 4 bases from J, leaving 10 bases between. This sample stems from a study of T cell responses to AZD1222 COVID-19 vaccine. Whole-study results and caveats: Regions 160-218 and 743-854 held dominance among vaccine-associated CD4 TCRs, which spanned spike. White British donors predominated, females outnumbered males, and clonal diversity was possibly underestimated. At study baseline, merely over 5 AZD1222 recipients were seropositive.

The repertoire was sequenced with immunoSEQ multiplex PCR; TCRdb's copy has only in-frame clones and lacks some. Of 100,000 to 150,000 clones listed, around 89% are singletons. This receptor was identified in an adult in good health. The sample consisted of peripheral blood, taken on day 0 of MenACWY control vaccination. The V and J genes are TRBV3-1 (or the pseudogene TRBV3-2) and TRBJ1-4, with D possibly being TRBD1 (6 bases). The CDR3 loop is CASSPRQVNEKLFF. The DNA for the CDR3 is TGTGCCAGCAGCCCTCGACAGGTTAATGAAAAACTGTTTTTT.